This TCR beta chain appears in the sequencing data of a study of CD8 T cells in ankylosing spondylitis. Study results and caveats: Characteristic of ankylosing spondylitis blood, it appeared, was a TCR beta motif comprising several highly homologous variants. Within matched ankylosing spondylitis synovial fluid, disease-linked clones were reportedly significantly enriched. Certain motif variants had earlier appeared in reactive arthritis synovial fluid and blood.

TCRdb itself ran the 5' RACE reads through MiXCR, one entry per CDR3 protein. Here the sample spans 250,000 to 400,000 distinct CDR3 sequences, more than 9% being singletons. This clonotype was found a few times. Its antigen is unknown. V was clipped by 0 bases and J by 4 bases, with 13 bases between them. Germline V gene sequence: CDR1 SGHRS, CDR2 YFSETQ. CDR3 size: 16 residues. Sequencing was done on a sample of blood, either unsorted or a sorted T cell fraction (not recorded which). The rearrangement links TRBV5-1 to TRBJ2-2; the D gene is possibly TRBD2 (5 bases). This TCR came from a female donor with ankylosing spondylitis or in good health (not recorded which). Written as DNA, the CDR3 is TGCGCCAGCAGCTTGGGTCGGGGTGCGACCACCGGGGAGCTGTTTTTT. Protein product: CASSLGRGATTGELFF.